These 4 T cell receptor beta chains were all obtained from the same sample, sequenced in a study. One entry per CDR3 protein, called by TCRdb with MiXCR from the 5' RACE reads. The sample has 50,000 to 75,000 distinct CDR3 sequences, around a fifth seen once. Sequences were obtained from memory CD4+ T cells sorted from a lymph node. As to subset: memory CD4+ T cells, CD4+CD45RO+CD25-. These receptors all come from a female donor with breast cancer.

The CDR3 nucleotides are TGTGCCAGCAGAGAGGATCCCTATGGCTACACCTTC. It encodes CASREDPYGYTF. The chain is built from TRBV6-1 and TRBJ1-2; D is unresolved. Germline V lookup: CDR1 MNHNS, CDR2 SASEGT. The CDR3 covers 12 residues. V was cut by 6 bases and J by 4 bases, with 9 bases left in between.

In this sample, this clonotype turned up a few times. V usage is TRBV20-1 and J usage is TRBJ1-1; D gene uncertain. CDR3 length: 14 amino acids. With 3 bases removed from V and 5 bases from J, the gap between germline ends came to 16 bases. CDR1 and CDR2 from the germline V gene are DFQATT and SNEGSKA (reference sequence). The CDR3 sequence is CSASSGERVTEAFF. Written as DNA, the CDR3 is TGCAGTGCTAGTTCCGGGGAAAGAGTGACTGAAGCTTTCTTT.

This clonotype was observed once. The junction departs from germline at one end; a sequencing error may be responsible. The rearrangement uses TRBV7-7 and TRBJ2-1; no clear D. Germline V CDR1 and CDR2: SSHAT, FNYEAQ (reference sequence). The CDR3 runs to 15 residues. The CDR3 DNA is TGTGCTAGCAACCCAGGACCCCCTTCGAACAATGAGCAGTTCTTC. As protein: CASNPGPPSNNEQFF.

This clonotype was counted only a few times. The chain uses TRBV18 and TRBJ2-7; no reliable D call. This CDR3 is built from 14 residues. From germline, CDR1 is KGHSH and CDR2 LQKENI. V gave up 0 bases and J gave up 1 base, with 7 bases separating them. The CDR3 sequence is CASSPPAASYEQYF. CDR3 coding DNA: TGTGCCAGCTCACCACCGGCAGCTTCCTACGAGCAGTACTTC.